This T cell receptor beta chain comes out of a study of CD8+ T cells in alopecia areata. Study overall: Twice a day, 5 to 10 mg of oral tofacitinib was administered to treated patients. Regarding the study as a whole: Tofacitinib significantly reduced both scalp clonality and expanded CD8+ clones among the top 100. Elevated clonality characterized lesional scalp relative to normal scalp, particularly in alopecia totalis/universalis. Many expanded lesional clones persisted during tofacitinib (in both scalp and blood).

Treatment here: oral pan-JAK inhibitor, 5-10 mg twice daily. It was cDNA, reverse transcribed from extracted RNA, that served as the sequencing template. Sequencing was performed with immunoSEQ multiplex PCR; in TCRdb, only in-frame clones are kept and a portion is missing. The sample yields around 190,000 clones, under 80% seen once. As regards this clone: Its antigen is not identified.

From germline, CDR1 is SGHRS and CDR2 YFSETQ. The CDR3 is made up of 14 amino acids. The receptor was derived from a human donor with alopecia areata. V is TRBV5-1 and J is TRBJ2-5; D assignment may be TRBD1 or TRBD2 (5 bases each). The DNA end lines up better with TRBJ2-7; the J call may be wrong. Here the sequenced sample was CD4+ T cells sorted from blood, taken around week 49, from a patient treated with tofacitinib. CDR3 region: CASSDGTVNYEQYF. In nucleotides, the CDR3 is TGCGCCAGCAGCGACGGGACGGTAAACTACGAGCAGTACTTC.